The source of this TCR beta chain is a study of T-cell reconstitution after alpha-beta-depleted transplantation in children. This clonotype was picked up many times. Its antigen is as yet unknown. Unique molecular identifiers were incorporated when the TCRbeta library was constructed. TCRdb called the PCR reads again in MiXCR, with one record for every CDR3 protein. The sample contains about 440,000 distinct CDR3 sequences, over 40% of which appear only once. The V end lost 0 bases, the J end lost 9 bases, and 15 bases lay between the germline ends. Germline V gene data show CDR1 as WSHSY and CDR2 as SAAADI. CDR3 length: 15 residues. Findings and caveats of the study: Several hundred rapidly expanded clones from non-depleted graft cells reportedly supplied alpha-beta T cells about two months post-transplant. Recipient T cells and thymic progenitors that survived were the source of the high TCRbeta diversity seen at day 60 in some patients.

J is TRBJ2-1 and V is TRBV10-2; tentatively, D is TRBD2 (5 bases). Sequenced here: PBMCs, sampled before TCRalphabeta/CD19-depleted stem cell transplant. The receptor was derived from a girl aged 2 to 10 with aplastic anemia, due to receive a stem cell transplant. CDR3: CASSESWTAKFEQFF. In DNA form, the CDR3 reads TGCGCCAGCAGTGAGTCTTGGACTGCTAAGTTTGAGCAGTTCTTC.